This paragraph covers one T cell receptor beta chain sequence. Authors' methods: How many nucleated cells were present was estimated from reference gene primer amplification. TCRdb's table, derived via immunoSEQ multiplex PCR, lists solely in-frame clones and lacks some. V and J calls and clone size follow that table, whereas D and trimming were derived from the DNA. The data contain a few hundred thousand clones, about nine tenths of them seen just once; the ten biggest clones take up roughly 6%. The data are from a study of blood T cell repertoires in COVID-19. Germline V gene sequence: CDR1 KGHDR, CDR2 SFDVKD. The CDR3 runs to 13 residues. The ends were cut back, 5 bases at V and 1 base at J, with 7 bases in the middle.

This receptor was taken from a woman between 45 and 60 years old with COVID-19, enrolled during active disease. Sequenced material: peripheral blood. V usage is TRBV24-1 and J usage is TRBJ1-1; D remains ambiguous. The CDR3 reads CATSARQNTEAFF. CDR3 nucleotides: TGTGCCACCAGTGCGCGACAGAACACTGAAGCTTTCTTT.